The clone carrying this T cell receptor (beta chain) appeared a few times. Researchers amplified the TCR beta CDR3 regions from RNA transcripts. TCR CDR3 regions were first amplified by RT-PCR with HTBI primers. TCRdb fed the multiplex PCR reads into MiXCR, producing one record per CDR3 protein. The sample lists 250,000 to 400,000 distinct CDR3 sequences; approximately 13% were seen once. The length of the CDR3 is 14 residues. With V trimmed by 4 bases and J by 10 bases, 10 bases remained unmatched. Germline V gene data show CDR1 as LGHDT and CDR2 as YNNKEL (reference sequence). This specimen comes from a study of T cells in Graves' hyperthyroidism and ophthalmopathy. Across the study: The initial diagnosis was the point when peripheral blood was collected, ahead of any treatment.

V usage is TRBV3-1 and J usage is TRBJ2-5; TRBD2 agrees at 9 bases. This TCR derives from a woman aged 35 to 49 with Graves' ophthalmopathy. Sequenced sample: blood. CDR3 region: CASSRPGLAADQYF. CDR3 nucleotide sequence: TGTGCCAGCAGCCGACCGGGACTAGCTGCGGACCAGTACTTC.